These 26 T cell receptor beta chains were sequenced from one sample in a study of T cells in Graves' hyperthyroidism and ophthalmopathy. RNA transcripts were the template for amplifying TCR beta CDR3 regions. During a first-round RT-PCR of the TCR CDR3, the HTBI primer set was used. TCRdb re-analysed the multiplex PCR reads in MiXCR, keeping a single row per CDR3 protein. The table includes hundreds of thousands of distinct CDR3 sequences, roughly 15% detected once. Sequenced material: blood. Source of these receptors: a woman between 45 and 65 years old with Graves' ophthalmopathy.

Here the CDR3 DNA reads TGTGCCAGTTATCGCCCCTCAAGACACGCCTATGGCTACACCTTC. Translated: CASYRPSRHAYGYTF. This chain links TRBV28 with TRBJ1-2; no clear D. V shed 9 bases and J shed 4 bases, with 21 bases lying between them. Per the germline V gene, CDR1 is MDHEN and CDR2 is SYDVKM. The CDR3 is made up of 15 amino acids.

The chain uses TRBV2 and TRBJ1-5, with D unclear. The CDR3 is 15 amino acids. The germline CDR1 and CDR2 sequences are SNHLY and FYNNEI. V was cut by 3 bases and J by 6 bases, with 15 bases left in between. The CDR3 reads CASSDGAIASQPQHF. Written as DNA, the CDR3 is TGTGCCAGCAGTGACGGTGCTATAGCAAGTCAGCCCCAGCATTTT.

This clonotype was picked up many times. The chain carries TRBV7-9 and TRBJ2-2; 10 bases agree with TRBD2. From germline, CDR1 is SEHNR and CDR2 FQNEAQ (reference sequence). The CDR3 spans 17 residues. J lost 5 bases, V lost 2 bases, and 8 bases had no gene match. Here the CDR3 reads CASSLLAGVVVTGELFF. The DNA of the CDR3 is TGTGCCAGCAGCTTACTAGCGGGAGTAGTAGTAACCGGGGAGCTGTTTTTT.

This clonotype was counted at least ten times. This chain links TRBV6-1 with TRBJ2-2; 7 nucleotides line up with TRBD1. CDR3 length equals 14 residues. Germline V gives CDR1 MNHNS, CDR2 SASEGT. The junction had 5 bases not matched to a gene; V was cut back by 10 bases and J by 0 bases. The CDR3 region has the DNA TGTGCCACCACGACAGGGACGAACACCGGGGAGCTGTTTTTT. Translated, it gives CATTTGTNTGELFF.

This clonotype has at least ten counts. The rearrangement joins TRBV7-3 to TRBJ2-1; 11 bases line up with TRBD2. The germline V gene has CDR1 SGHTA and CDR2 FQGTGA. V was clipped by 5 bases and J by 6 bases; unmatched bases: 12. This CDR3 has 17 amino acids. The CDR3 region has the DNA TGTGCCAGCAGCCCGGATCGTAGCGGGAGGGCCCTCAATGAGCAGTTCTTC. It codes for CASSPDRSGRALNEQFF.

This clonotype appeared a few times. The chain links TRBV28 to TRBJ2-1; D gene ambiguous. CDR1 and CDR2 from the germline V gene are MDHEN and SYDVKM. CDR3 size: 15 residues. V dropped 5 bases and J dropped 0 bases, with 11 bases sitting between them. In nucleotides, the CDR3 is TGTGCCAGCAGTCCCTTATATCGCTCCTACAATGAGCAGTTCTTC. This translates into CASSPLYRSYNEQFF.

This clonotype was observed at least ten times. The chain combines TRBV12-3 or TRBV12-4 with TRBJ2-3, with 8 bases matching TRBD1. The CDR3 is 16 amino acids. Trimming removed 5 bases from V and 0 bases from J; junction bases left unmatched: 7. CDR3 coding DNA: TGTGCCAGCAGTCGTACGGGACAGGTTAGCACAGATACGCAGTATTTT. This translates into CASSRTGQVSTDTQYF.

With regard to this clonotype: One end of the junction fails to match germline, which may point to a read error. This chain connects TRBV9 to TRBJ2-7; D may be TRBD1 (5 bases). The CDR3 sequence is 14 residues long. CDR1 is SGDLS and CDR2 is YYNGEE in the germline V gene. This CDR3 is CDSSVEGEAYEQYF. CDR3 nucleotide sequence: TGTGACAGCAGCGTAGAAGGGGAAGCCTACGAGCAGTACTTC.

Many counts were recorded for this clonotype. V usage is TRBV7-9 and J usage is TRBJ2-1; possible D gene TRBD2, 7 bases. Per germline, CDR1 SEHNR and CDR2 FQNEAQ (reference sequence). The CDR3 sequence is 16 residues long. Deletions cut 4 bases from V and 4 bases from J, with 17 bases between. This chain's CDR3 is CASSSLRGGRYNEQFF. The CDR3 region has the DNA TGTGCCAGCAGCTCCCTAAGGGGGGGGCGGTACAATGAGCAGTTCTTC. Full variable domain (rest looked up from reference TRBV7-9 and TRBJ2-1): DTGVSQNPRHKITKRGQNVTFRCDPISEHNRLYWYRQTLGQGPEFLTYFQNEAQLEKSRLLSDRFSAERPKGSFSTLEIQRTEQGDSAMYLCASSSLRGGRYNEQFFGPGTRLTVL.

The chain carries TRBV5-1 and TRBJ2-3; 8 bases match TRBD1. The trim removed 1 base at V and 4 bases at J, leaving 5 bases unmatched. The germline V gene encodes CDR1 SGHRS and CDR2 YFSETQ. The CDR3 sequence is 15 residues long. The chain's CDR3 is CASSLQRTGPDTQYF. The CDR3 nucleotides read TGCGCCAGCAGCTTGCAAAGGACAGGGCCAGATACGCAGTATTTT.

This clonotype turned up a few times. The chain is built from TRBV12-3 or TRBV12-4 and TRBJ2-1, with 8 positions matching TRBD2. The junction had 8 bases not matched to a gene; V was cut back by 5 bases and J by 14 bases. The CDR3 spans 12 residues. CDR3 nucleotide sequence: TGTGCCAGCAGTCAGGGACTAGGAAGCGAGTTCTTC. As protein: CASSQGLGSEFF.

This clonotype occurred many times. The V and J genes are TRBV5-1 and TRBJ1-2; 10 bases map to TRBD1. Germline values: CDR1 SGHRS, CDR2 YFSETQ. With V trimmed by 2 bases and J by 5 bases, 3 bases remained unmatched. The CDR3 has 14 residues. CDR3 DNA sequence: TGCGCCAGCAGCTTCTCGGGACAGGGGTATGGCTACACCTTC. Translated: CASSFSGQGYGYTF.

This clonotype was observed many times. The chain employs TRBV2 and TRBJ2-7; maybe TRBD1 (6 bases). The length of the CDR3 is 13 residues. The germline V and J ends were trimmed by 6 bases and 3 bases, with 12 bases remaining between them. The germline V gene encodes CDR1 SNHLY and CDR2 FYNNEI. The CDR3 DNA is TGTGCCAGCAGAGCCGGGACATACTACGAGCAGTACTTC. This codes for CASRAGTYYEQYF.

This clonotype has more than one count but fewer than ten. The CDR3 DNA sequence: TGCAGTGCCAGACGACAGAGGGGTGAAAAACTGTTTTTT. Amino acid sequence: CSARRQRGEKLFF. The rearrangement uses TRBV20-1 and TRBJ1-4; D possibly corresponds to TRBD1 (5 bases). Trimming cost V 6 bases and J 7 bases, with 15 bases left between them. Germline lookup yields CDR1 DFQATT and CDR2 SNEGSKA (reference sequence). The CDR3 totals 13 residues.

This clonotype appeared many times. The chain joins TRBV28 to TRBJ2-1, with D perhaps TRBD2 (7 bases). The CDR3 is made up of 14 amino acids. V shed 8 bases and J shed 7 bases, with 18 bases lying between them. Germline V CDR1 and CDR2: MDHEN, SYDVKM. In DNA form, the CDR3 reads TGTGCCAGCGCCAAGGGGGGAGGGAGAAATGAGCAGTTCTTC. Protein product: CASAKGGGRNEQFF.

This clonotype was recorded many times. The rearrangement joins TRBV10-3 to TRBJ2-7; perhaps TRBD1 as D (6 bases). The germline V and J ends were trimmed by 4 bases and 2 bases, with 15 bases remaining between them. CDR1 ENHRY and CDR2 SYGVKD come from the germline V gene. This CDR3 spans 15 amino acids. CDR3 region: CAISGRQEPAYEQYF. The CDR3, as DNA: TGTGCCATCAGTGGGAGACAGGAACCAGCCTACGAGCAGTACTTC.

This clonotype was observed many times. The chain carries TRBV12-3 or TRBV12-4 and TRBJ2-1; 12 bases line up with TRBD1. The CDR3 spans 17 residues. J gave up 8 bases and V 3 bases, and 11 bases lay outside the gene matches. The CDR3 bases are TGTGCCAGCAGTTTTTTCCCCGGGACAGGGGGCGCGGATGAGCAGTTCTTC. It is translated as CASSFFPGTGGADEQFF.

This clonotype showed up many times. This chain joins TRBV28 and TRBJ2-7; 12 bases align to TRBD2. J lost 4 bases, V lost 6 bases, and 4 bases had no gene match. Germline CDR1 is MDHEN and CDR2 is SYDVKM. This CDR3 is 14 amino acids long. Here the CDR3 reads CASSTTSGRYEQYF. The CDR3 nucleotides read TGTGCCAGCAGCACGACTAGCGGGAGATACGAGCAGTACTTC.

The chain employs TRBV6-1 and TRBJ2-6; 7 bases agree with TRBD1. This CDR3 has 20 residues. Germline V gene lookup returns CDR1 MNHNS and CDR2 SASEGT. V lost 6 bases and J lost 2; bases outside the gene matches: 19. CDR3 coding DNA: TGTGCCAGCAGCCCCAGACTTCGACAGGGTGTACTCACTGGGGCCAACGTCCTGACTTTC. Its protein is CASSPRLRQGVLTGANVLTF.

In its sample, this clonotype was seen many times. CDR3 in amino acids: CASSFHRIPSYGYTF. Here the CDR3 DNA reads TGTGCCAGCAGCTTCCACAGAATCCCTAGCTATGGCTACACCTTC. The chain recombines TRBV7-2 with TRBJ1-2; no clear D gene. The CDR3 is 15 amino acids. The ends were cut back, 3 bases at V and 4 bases at J, with 15 bases in the middle. Germline V gives CDR1 SGHTA, CDR2 FQGNSA.

This clonotype was found many times. V and J are TRBV28 and TRBJ2-2; D is uncertain. The germline gives CDR1 MDHEN, CDR2 SYDVKM. CDR3 length: 18 residues. V lost 4 bases and J 0 bases, leaving 18 bases between the germline ends. CDR3 in amino acids: CASSSPENLYANTGELFF. In DNA form, the CDR3 reads TGTGCCAGCAGTTCTCCGGAGAACCTTTACGCGAACACCGGGGAGCTGTTTTTT.

This clonotype was counted at least ten times. The chain employs TRBV29-1 and TRBJ2-1; 11 bases map to TRBD2. This CDR3 is 15 amino acids long. With V trimmed by 4 bases and J by 5 bases, 7 bases remained unmatched. Germline V gene data show CDR1 as SQVTM and CDR2 as ANQGSEA. CDR3 amino acids: CSVVSSGRAHNEQFF. CDR3 DNA sequence: TGCAGCGTTGTTAGTAGCGGGAGGGCCCACAATGAGCAGTTCTTC.

On this clonotype itself: A much larger clone differs by one base, so this may be a read error. CDR3 sequence reads: CAGSFLATQETQYF. DNA for the CDR3: TGTGCCGGCAGTTTCCTCGCGACTCAAGAGACCCAGTACTTC. The chain is built from TRBV28 and TRBJ2-5, with D uncertain. This CDR3 has 14 amino acids. Germline V gene data show CDR1 as MDHEN and CDR2 as SYDVKM.

In the case of this clonotype: A much larger clone lies a single base off, so this may be a read error. This chain uses TRBV11-1 with TRBJ2-1; TRBD2 agrees at 9 bases. Germline CDR1 SGHAT, CDR2 FQDESV (reference sequence). CDR3 length: 15 amino acids. The V and J ends lost 3 bases and 7 bases, in that order; junction bases with no gene match: 7. The CDR3 sequence is CASSLGISGSNEQFF. The CDR3 DNA is TGTGCCAGCAGCTTGGGGATTAGCGGGAGTAATGAGCAGTTCTTC. The full variable domain, in which reference TRBV11-1 and TRBJ2-1 provide the parts outside the CDR3, is EAEVAQSPRYKITEKSQAVAFWCDPISGHATLYWYRQILGQGPELLVQFQDESVVDDSQLPKDRFSAERLKGVDSTLKIQPAELGDSAMYLCASSLGISGSNEQFFGPGTRLTVL.

This clonotype was seen just once. The junction does not match germline at one end; this may be a read error. This chain uses TRBV19 with TRBJ1-5; no clear D. Germline V gene sequence: CDR1 LNHDA, CDR2 SQIVND (reference sequence). The length of the CDR3 is 15 residues. The CDR3 DNA sequence: TGTGCCAGTAGTATACCCGGTTTTAGCGATCAGCCCCAGCATTTT. Translating gives CASSIPGFSDQPQHF.

This clonotype has a handful of counts. This chain uses TRBV28 with TRBJ1-2; D remains unclear. V lost 8 bases, J lost 4 bases, and 17 bases lay in between. Germline CDR1 MDHEN, CDR2 SYDVKM. This CDR3 has 14 amino acids. CDR3: CASRDISLGYGYTF. The CDR3 bases are TGTGCCAGCCGCGACATCTCTCTTGGCTATGGCTACACCTTC.